These T cell receptor beta chains were read from a single sample in a study of T cell repertoires in cytomegalovirus infection. MiXCR, applied by TCRdb to the reads, yields one record per CDR3 protein. This table has fewer than 700,000 distinct CDR3 sequences, less than 25% appearing once. Sequenced material: CD8+ T cells from PBMCs. Every receptor here comes from a human donor in good health (CMV status not recorded). Some clones in this sample may be carry-over from other donors' samples. Both conserved end residues are part of each CDR3. The D gene is left open where the match is weak. The size of a clone is reported for some rows only, either as once, few or many, or as a class for expanded clones.

D gene	V gene	J gene	clone size	CDR3 protein	CDR3 DNA
TRBD2	TRBV11-2	TRBJ2-5	many	CASSSPQGGGRETQYF	TGTGCCAGCAGCTCACCGCAGGGCGGGGGAAGAGAGACCCAGTACTTC
-	TRBV2	TRBJ2-2	-	CASITSNTGELFF	TGTGCCAGCATTACTTCGAACACCGGGGAGCTGTTTTTT
-	TRBV2	TRBJ2-7	-	CVSRDLSDRYEQYF	TGTGTCAGCAGGGACTTGTCTGACCGCTACGAGCAGTACTTC
-	TRBV27	TRBJ2-6	-	CASSFVAGANVLTF	TGTGCCAGCAGTTTTGTGGCTGGGGCCAACGTCCTGACTTTC
TRBD1	TRBV25-1	TRBJ1-5	-	CASSDDRGPYSQHF	TGTGCCAGCAGTGATGACAGGGGACCATACTCCCAGCATTTT
-	TRBV6-5	TRBJ2-5	few	CASSYSSWETQYF	TGTGCCAGCAGTTACTCGTCCTGGGAGACCCAGTACTTC
-	TRBV6-5	TRBJ2-2	many	CASTLQLGHTGELFF	TGTGCCAGCACCTTGCAACTAGGACACACCGGGGAGCTGTTTTTT
-	TRBV6-2/TRBV6-3	TRBJ1-2	few	CAISPLGPDYGYTF	TGTGCCATTTCGCCCTTAGGACCGGACTATGGCTACACCTTC
-	TRBV12-3/TRBV12-4	TRBJ1-5	many	CASSFGFTGGSNQPQHF	TGTGCCAGCAGTTTTGGTTTCACGGGAGGGAGCAATCAGCCCCAGCATTTT
TRBD2	TRBV7-2	TRBJ2-3	many	CASSLEASGGPRGTQYF	TGTGCCAGCAGCTTAGAAGCTAGCGGGGGGCCCCGGGGTACGCAGTATTTT
-	TRBV9	TRBJ1-2	-	CASSAGRYGYTF	TGTGCCAGCAGCGCTGGACGGTATGGCTACACCTTC
-	TRBV29-1	TRBJ2-2	-	CSVAVANTGELFF	TGCAGCGTTGCGGTAGCGAACACCGGGGAGCTGTTTTTT
TRBD2	TRBV10-3	TRBJ2-5	-	CAIRTSGVQETQYF	TGTGCCATCCGGACTAGCGGGGTACAAGAGACCCAGTACTTC
-	TRBV27	TRBJ1-1	few	CASSLMQGNTEAFF	TGTGCCAGCAGTTTAATGCAGGGGAACACTGAAGCTTTCTTT
-	TRBV6-6	TRBJ2-2	few	CASTTEATVATGELFF	TGTGCCAGCACCACGGAGGCCACAGTCGCCACCGGGGAGCTGTTTTTT
TRBD1	TRBV13	TRBJ1-5	few	CASSQGPGGQPQHF	TGTGCCAGCAGCCAAGGGCCAGGGGGACAGCCCCAGCATTTT
-	TRBV4-3	TRBJ1-6	-	CASKKSANSPLHF	TGCGCCAGCAAAAAGAGCGCGAATTCACCCCTCCACTTT
-	TRBV5-4	TRBJ2-5	-	CASSLPIGTNFETQYF	TGTGCCAGCAGCTTGCCGATCGGGACAAATTTTGAGACCCAGTACTTC
-	TRBV27	TRBJ1-4	-	CASSLVSREKLFF	TGTGCCAGCAGCCTAGTATCGAGGGAAAAACTGTTTTTT
TRBD1	TRBV7-8	TRBJ2-2	few	CASSRGQGVGELFF	TGTGCCAGCAGCCGGGGACAGGGTGTCGGGGAGCTGTTTTTT
-	TRBV19	TRBJ2-7	-	CVSSMGLSDYYEQYF	TGTGTCAGTAGTATGGGACTCTCAGACTACTACGAGCAGTACTTC
-	TRBV5-1	TRBJ1-2	few	CASSPWGSSDGYTF	TGCGCCAGCAGCCCGTGGGGGAGTTCGGATGGCTACACCTTC
-	TRBV3-1	TRBJ2-2	-	CASSPRGTGNTGELFF	TGTGCCAGCAGCCCACGGGGGACCGGGAACACCGGGGAGCTGTTTTTT
-	TRBV19	TRBJ2-4	-	CASSISLGRTGNIQYF	TGTGCCAGTAGTATATCCCTGGGACGAACGGGAAACATTCAGTACTTC
-	TRBV5-6	TRBJ2-1	few	CASSLLVNEQFF	TGTGCCAGCAGCCTACTAGTCAATGAGCAGTTCTTC
-	TRBV2	TRBJ2-3	-	CASGHEVPTDTQYF	TGTGCCAGCGGTCATGAGGTTCCCACAGATACGCAGTATTTT
-	TRBV7-9	TRBJ1-2	-	CASSYEGHINYGYTF	TGTGCCAGCAGCTACGAGGGACACATTAACTATGGCTACACCTTC
TRBD1	TRBV6-2/TRBV6-3	TRBJ2-4	few	CASSEYRGRGNIQYF	TGTGCCAGCAGTGAGTACAGGGGGCGCGGAAACATTCAGTACTTC
-	TRBV7-7	TRBJ2-1	many	CASSLGDAYNEQFF	TGTGCTAGCAGCTTAGGCGATGCCTACAATGAGCAGTTCTTC
-	TRBV6-6	TRBJ2-5	few	CASSHSTPGETQYF	TGTGCCAGCAGCCACTCGACTCCGGGGGAGACCCAGTACTTC
-	TRBV20-1	TRBJ1-5	-	CSANAGRSNQPQHF	TGCAGTGCCAATGCAGGGAGGAGCAATCAGCCCCAGCATTTT
-	TRBV6-5	TRBJ1-4	many	CASSYYNNNEKLFF	TGTGCCAGCAGTTACTACAACAATAATGAAAAACTGTTTTTT
-	TRBV19	TRBJ1-1	once	CASSLAGAAGNTEAFF	TGTGCCAGTAGTCTTGCAGGGGCTGCGGGGAACACTGAAGCTTTCTTT
-	TRBV7-2	TRBJ2-1	many	CASSSVRNEQFF	TGTGCCAGCAGCTCCGTGAGAAATGAGCAGTTCTTC
-	TRBV4-3	TRBJ1-6	-	CASSQDRALLGSPLHF	TGCGCCAGCAGCCAAGATAGGGCTCTTCTGGGTTCACCCCTCCACTTT
TRBD1	TRBV14	TRBJ1-2	-	CASSQRGQRIPFYGYTF	TGTGCCAGCAGCCAAAGGGGACAGCGGATTCCCTTCTATGGCTACACCTTC
TRBD2	TRBV6-5	TRBJ2-1	-	CASSYSGGSSCNEQFF	TGTGCCAGCAGTTACTCCGGGGGGTCCTCCTGCAATGAGCAGTTCTTC
TRBD1	TRBV27	TRBJ2-1	few	CASSPDGQGRYNEQFF	TGTGCCAGCAGTCCTGACGGACAGGGACGCTACAATGAGCAGTTCTTC
-	TRBV7-8	TRBJ2-7	-	CASSLGGRGLAYEQYF	TGTGCCAGCAGCTTGGGGGGCCGAGGGTTGGCCTACGAGCAGTACTTC
-	TRBV14	TRBJ2-3	few	CASSQEFGRVLDTQYF	TGTGCCAGCAGCCAAGAATTTGGACGGGTCTTAGATACGCAGTATTTT
-	TRBV6-5	TRBJ2-2	many	CASSYWAVGGLTGELFF	TGTGCCAGCAGTTACTGGGCGGTCGGGGGGCTCACCGGGGAGCTGTTTTTT
-	TRBV28	TRBJ2-2	few	CASSLRQEARTGELFF	TGTGCCAGCAGTTTGAGACAGGAGGCTCGCACCGGGGAGCTGTTTTTT
-	TRBV7-9	TRBJ2-1	many	CASMESYNEQFF	TGTGCCAGCATGGAGAGCTACAATGAGCAGTTCTTC
-	TRBV7-9	TRBJ1-1	-	CVSSQYTEAFF	TGTGTCAGCAGCCAGTACACTGAAGCTTTCTTT
-	TRBV24-1	TRBJ2-1	-	CATSVKTAWNEQFF	TGTGCCACCAGTGTTAAGACAGCCTGGAATGAGCAGTTCTTC
TRBD2	TRBV29-1	TRBJ2-3	-	CSVWVPGLARDEDTQYF	TGCAGCGTTTGGGTCCCGGGACTAGCGCGAGACGAAGATACGCAGTATTTT
-	TRBV20-1	TRBJ2-2	-	CSAFRDSTGELFF	TGCAGTGCATTCCGGGACTCCACCGGGGAGCTGTTTTTT
-	TRBV7-2	TRBJ2-1	many	CASSLHDSSYNEQFF	TGTGCCAGCAGCTTACACGACAGCTCCTACAATGAGCAGTTCTTC
-	TRBV29-1	TRBJ1-2	-	CSVPGQYMDGYTF	TGCAGCGTACCGGGCCAGTATATGGATGGCTACACCTTC
TRBD1	TRBV28	TRBJ2-5	-	CASSSGQWTQETQYF	TGTGCCAGCAGTTCGGGACAGTGGACGCAAGAGACCCAGTACTTC
TRBD1	TRBV2	TRBJ1-1	few	CASSGLEDRGDTEAFF	TGTGCCAGCAGCGGCCTCGAAGACAGGGGAGACACTGAAGCTTTCTTT
-	TRBV5-1	TRBJ1-1	few	CASSRGRGEVATEAFF	TGCGCCAGCAGCAGGGGAAGGGGAGAGGTGGCCACTGAAGCTTTCTTT
-	TRBV9	TRBJ1-1	-	CASSTGGDTEAFF	TGTGCCAGCAGCACCGGGGGGGACACTGAAGCTTTCTTT
-	TRBV19	TRBJ1-5	-	CASSPRRRNQPQHF	TGTGCCAGTAGTCCTCGGCGAAGGAATCAGCCCCAGCATTTT
-	TRBV6-1	TRBJ1-1	many	CASVQMRNTEAFF	TGTGCCAGCGTACAGATGAGGAACACTGAAGCTTTCTTT
-	TRBV7-2	TRBJ1-1	many	CASSLILGDTEAFF	TGTGCCAGCAGTCTAATATTAGGGGACACTGAAGCTTTCTTT
-	TRBV12-3/TRBV12-4	TRBJ2-5	few	CASRDVQETQYF	TGTGCCAGCAGGGACGTTCAAGAGACCCAGTACTTC